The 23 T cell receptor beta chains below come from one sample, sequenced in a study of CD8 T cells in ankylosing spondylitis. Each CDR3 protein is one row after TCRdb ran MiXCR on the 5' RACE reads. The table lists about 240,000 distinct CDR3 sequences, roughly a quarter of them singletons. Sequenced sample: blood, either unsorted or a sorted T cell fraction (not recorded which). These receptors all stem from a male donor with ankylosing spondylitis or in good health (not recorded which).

The CDR3 DNA is TGTGCCACCCGGTCGGGTACGCAGTATTTT. It codes for CATRSGTQYF. This chain links TRBV27 with TRBJ2-3; no clear D. CDR3 length: 10 residues. V lost 10 bases, J lost 8 bases, and 10 bases lay in between. Germline lookup yields CDR1 MNHEY and CDR2 SMNVEV (reference sequence).

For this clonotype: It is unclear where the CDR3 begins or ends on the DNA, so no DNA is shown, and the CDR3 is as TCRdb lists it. CDR3 region: CSVGKRLTDTQYFESF. The chain has TRBV29-1 and TRBJ2-3. Germline V CDR1 and CDR2: SQVTM, ANQGSEA. The CDR3 extends over 16 residues, inclusive of both ends.

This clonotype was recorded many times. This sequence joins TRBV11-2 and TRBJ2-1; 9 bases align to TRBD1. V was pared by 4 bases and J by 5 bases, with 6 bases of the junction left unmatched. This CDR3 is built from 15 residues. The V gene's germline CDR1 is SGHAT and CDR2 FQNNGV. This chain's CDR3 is CASSSKGQGNNEQFF. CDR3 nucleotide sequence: TGTGCCAGCAGCTCTAAGGGACAGGGAAACAATGAGCAGTTCTTC. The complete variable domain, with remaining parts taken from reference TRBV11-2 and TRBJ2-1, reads EAGVAQSPRYKIIEKRQSVAFWCNPISGHATLYWYQQILGQGPKLLIQFQNNGVVDDSQLPKDRFSAERLKGVDSTLKIQPAKLEDSAVYLCASSSKGQGNNEQFFGPGTRLTVL.

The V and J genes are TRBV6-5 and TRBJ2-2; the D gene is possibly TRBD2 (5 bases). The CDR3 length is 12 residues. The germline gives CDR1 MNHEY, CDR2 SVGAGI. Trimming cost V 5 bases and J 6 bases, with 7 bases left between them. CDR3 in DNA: TGTGCCAGCAGTGCCGGGGCCGGGGAGCTGTTTTTT. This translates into CASSAGAGELFF.

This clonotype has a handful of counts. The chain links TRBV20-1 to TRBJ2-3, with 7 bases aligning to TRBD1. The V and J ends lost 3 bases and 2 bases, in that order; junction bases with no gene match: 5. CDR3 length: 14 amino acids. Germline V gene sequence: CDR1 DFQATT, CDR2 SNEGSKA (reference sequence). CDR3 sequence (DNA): TGCAGTGCTAGGAAGGGGGCGCACACAGATACGCAGTATTTT. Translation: CSARKGAHTDTQYF.

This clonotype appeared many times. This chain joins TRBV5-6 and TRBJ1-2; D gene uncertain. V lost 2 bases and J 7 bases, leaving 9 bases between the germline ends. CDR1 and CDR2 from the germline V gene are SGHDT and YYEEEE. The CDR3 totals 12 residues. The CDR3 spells CASSFDLGGYTF. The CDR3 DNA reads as TGTGCCAGCAGCTTCGACTTGGGTGGCTACACCTTC.

CDR3 sequence reads: CSARGLGGMDRETQYF. In nucleotides, the CDR3 is TGCAGTGCTAGAGGGTTGGGGGGTATGGATCGAGAGACCCAGTACTTC. V gene TRBV20-1 combines with J gene TRBJ2-5, with a weak D call TRBD2 (6 bases). The germline V and J ends were trimmed by 1 base and 4 bases, with 19 bases remaining between them. The CDR3 runs 16 residues. Germline lookup yields CDR1 DFQATT and CDR2 SNEGSKA (reference sequence).

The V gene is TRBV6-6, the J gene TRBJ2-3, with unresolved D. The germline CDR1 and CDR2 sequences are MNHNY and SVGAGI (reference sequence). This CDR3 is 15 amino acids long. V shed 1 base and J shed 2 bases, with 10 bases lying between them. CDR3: CASSYFRGYTDTQYF. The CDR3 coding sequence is TGTGCCAGCAGTTACTTCCGAGGATACACAGATACGCAGTATTTT.

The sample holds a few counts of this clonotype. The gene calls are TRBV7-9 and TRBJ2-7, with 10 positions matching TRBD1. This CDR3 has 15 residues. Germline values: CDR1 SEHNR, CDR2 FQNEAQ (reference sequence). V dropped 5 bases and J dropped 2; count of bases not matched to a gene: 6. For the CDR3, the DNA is TGTGCCAGCAGCCCCTGGGACAGGGGCGCCTACGAGCAGTACTTC. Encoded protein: CASSPWDRGAYEQYF.

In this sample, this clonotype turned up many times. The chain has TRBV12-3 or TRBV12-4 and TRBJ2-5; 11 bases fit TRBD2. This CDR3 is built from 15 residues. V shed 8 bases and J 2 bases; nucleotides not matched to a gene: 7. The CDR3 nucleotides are TGTGCCAGCCGATCTAGCGGGGGGCCTCAAGAGACCCAGTACTTC. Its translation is CASRSSGGPQETQYF.

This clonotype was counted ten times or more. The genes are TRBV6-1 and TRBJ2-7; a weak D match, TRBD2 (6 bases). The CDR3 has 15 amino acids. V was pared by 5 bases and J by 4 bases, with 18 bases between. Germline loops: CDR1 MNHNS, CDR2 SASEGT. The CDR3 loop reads CASSLYPDGGYEQYF. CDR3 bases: TGTGCCAGCAGTCTTTACCCCGACGGGGGATACGAGCAGTACTTC.

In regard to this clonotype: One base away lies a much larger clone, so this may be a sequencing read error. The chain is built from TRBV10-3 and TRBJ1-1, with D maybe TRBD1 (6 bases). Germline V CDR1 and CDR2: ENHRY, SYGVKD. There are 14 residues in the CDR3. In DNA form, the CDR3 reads TGTGCCATCAGGGCAGGGACAATGAACACTAAAGCTTTCTTT. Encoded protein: CAIRAGTMNTKAFF.

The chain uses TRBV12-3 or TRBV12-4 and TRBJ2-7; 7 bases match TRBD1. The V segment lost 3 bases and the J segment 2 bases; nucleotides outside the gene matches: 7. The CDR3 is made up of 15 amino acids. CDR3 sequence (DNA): TGTGCCAGCAGTTTTCGGGGCAGGGGGACCTACGAGCAGTACTTC. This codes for CASSFRGRGTYEQYF.

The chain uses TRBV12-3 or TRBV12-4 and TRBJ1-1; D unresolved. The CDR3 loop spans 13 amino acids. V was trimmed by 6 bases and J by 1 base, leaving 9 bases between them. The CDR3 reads CASRLTRNTEAFF. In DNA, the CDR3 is TGTGCCAGCAGGTTGACCCGGAACACTGAAGCTTTCTTT.

The CDR3, as DNA: TGTGCCAGCAGCACCCAACCGTCCACTGAAGCTTTCTTT. Protein: CASSTQPSTEAFF. The chain carries TRBV3-1 and TRBJ1-1, with D unclear. There are 13 residues in the CDR3. Per germline, CDR1 LGHDT and CDR2 YNNKEL (reference sequence). V was trimmed by 5 bases and J by 4 bases, leaving 11 bases between them. Supplemented by reference TRBV3-1 and TRBJ1-1, the full variable domain reads DTAVSQTPKYLVTQMGNDKSIKCEQNLGHDTMYWYKQDSKKFLKIMFSYNNKELIINETVPNRFSPKSPDKAHLNLHINSLELGDSAVYFCASSTQPSTEAFFGQGTRLTVV.

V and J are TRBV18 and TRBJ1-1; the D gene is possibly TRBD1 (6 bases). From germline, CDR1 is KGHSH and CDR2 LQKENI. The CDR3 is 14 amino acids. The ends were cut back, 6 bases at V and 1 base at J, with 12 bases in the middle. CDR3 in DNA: TGTGCCAGCTCGGATGGACAGCCGAACACTGAAGCTTTCTTT. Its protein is CASSDGQPNTEAFF.

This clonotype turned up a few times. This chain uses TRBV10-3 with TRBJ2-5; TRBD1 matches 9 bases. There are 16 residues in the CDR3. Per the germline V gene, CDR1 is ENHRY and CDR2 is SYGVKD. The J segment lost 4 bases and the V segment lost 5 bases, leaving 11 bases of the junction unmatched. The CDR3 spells CAISPGGQGIGETQYF. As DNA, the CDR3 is TGTGCCATCAGTCCCGGAGGACAGGGGATAGGAGAGACCCAGTACTTC.

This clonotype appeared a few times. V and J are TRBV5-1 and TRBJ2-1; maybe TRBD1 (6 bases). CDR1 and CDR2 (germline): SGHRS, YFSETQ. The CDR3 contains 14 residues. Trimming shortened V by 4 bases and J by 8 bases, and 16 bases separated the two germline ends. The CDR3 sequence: CASSPSVGAYEQFF. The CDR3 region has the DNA TGCGCCAGCAGCCCCAGCGTGGGGGCATATGAGCAGTTCTTC.

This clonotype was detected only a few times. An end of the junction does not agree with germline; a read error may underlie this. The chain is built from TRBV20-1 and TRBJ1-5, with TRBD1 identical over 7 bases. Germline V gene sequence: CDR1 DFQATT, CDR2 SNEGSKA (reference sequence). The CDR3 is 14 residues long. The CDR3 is CSARDRASNQPQHF. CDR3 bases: TGCAGTGCAAGAGACAGGGCGAGCAATCAGCCCCAGCATTTT.

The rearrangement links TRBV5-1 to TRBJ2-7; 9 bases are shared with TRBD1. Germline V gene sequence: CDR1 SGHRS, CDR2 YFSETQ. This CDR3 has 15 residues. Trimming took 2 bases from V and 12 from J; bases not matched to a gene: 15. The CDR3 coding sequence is TGCGCCAGCAGCTTTGTCGGGACAGGGCCCGAGGGGGCGTACTTC. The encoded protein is CASSFVGTGPEGAYF.

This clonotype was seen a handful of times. CDR3 sequence: CSVPGQKETQYF. The CDR3 DNA follows: TGCAGTGTTCCAGGACAGAAAGAGACCCAGTACTTC. This rearrangement joins TRBV20-1 to TRBJ2-5; D possibly corresponds to TRBD1 (6 bases). Germline CDR1 and CDR2: DFQATT and SNEGSKA (reference sequence). The CDR3 is made up of 12 amino acids. V lost 7 bases and J lost 3, with 12 bases in between.

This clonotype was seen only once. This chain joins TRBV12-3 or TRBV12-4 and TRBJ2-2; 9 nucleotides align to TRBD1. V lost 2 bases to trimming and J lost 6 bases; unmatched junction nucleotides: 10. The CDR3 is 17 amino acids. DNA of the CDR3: TGTGCCAGCAGTTTACCCGAGGGACAGGGTGTCTCCGGGGAGCTGTTTTTT. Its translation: CASSLPEGQGVSGELFF.

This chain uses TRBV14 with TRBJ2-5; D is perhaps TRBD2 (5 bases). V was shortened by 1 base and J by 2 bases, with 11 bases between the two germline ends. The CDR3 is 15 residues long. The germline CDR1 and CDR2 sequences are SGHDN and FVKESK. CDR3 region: CASSQVEGKQETQYF. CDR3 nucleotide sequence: TGTGCCAGCAGCCAAGTCGAGGGAAAGCAAGAGACCCAGTACTTC.